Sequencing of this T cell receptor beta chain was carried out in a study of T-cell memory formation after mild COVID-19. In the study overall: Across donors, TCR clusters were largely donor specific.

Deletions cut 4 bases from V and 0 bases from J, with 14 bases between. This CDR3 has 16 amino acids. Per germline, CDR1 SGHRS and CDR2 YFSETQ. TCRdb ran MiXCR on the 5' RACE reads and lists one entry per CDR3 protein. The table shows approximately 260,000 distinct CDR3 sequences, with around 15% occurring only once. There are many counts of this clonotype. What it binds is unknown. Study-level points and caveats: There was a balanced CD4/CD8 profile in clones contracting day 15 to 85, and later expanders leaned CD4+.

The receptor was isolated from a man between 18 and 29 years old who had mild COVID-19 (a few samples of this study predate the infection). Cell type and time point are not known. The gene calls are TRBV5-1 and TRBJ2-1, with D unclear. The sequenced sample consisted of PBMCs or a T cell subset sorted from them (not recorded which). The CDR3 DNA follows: TGCGCCAGCAGCGCCTACGTCGAAATCTCCTACAATGAGCAGTTCTTC. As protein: CASSAYVEISYNEQFF. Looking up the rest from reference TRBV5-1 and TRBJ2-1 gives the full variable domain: KAGVTQTPRYLIKTRGQQVTLSCSPISGHRSVSWYQQTPGQGLQFLFEYFSETQRNKGNFPGRFSGRQFSNSRSEMNVSTLELGDSALYLCASSAYVEISYNEQFFGPGTRLTVL.